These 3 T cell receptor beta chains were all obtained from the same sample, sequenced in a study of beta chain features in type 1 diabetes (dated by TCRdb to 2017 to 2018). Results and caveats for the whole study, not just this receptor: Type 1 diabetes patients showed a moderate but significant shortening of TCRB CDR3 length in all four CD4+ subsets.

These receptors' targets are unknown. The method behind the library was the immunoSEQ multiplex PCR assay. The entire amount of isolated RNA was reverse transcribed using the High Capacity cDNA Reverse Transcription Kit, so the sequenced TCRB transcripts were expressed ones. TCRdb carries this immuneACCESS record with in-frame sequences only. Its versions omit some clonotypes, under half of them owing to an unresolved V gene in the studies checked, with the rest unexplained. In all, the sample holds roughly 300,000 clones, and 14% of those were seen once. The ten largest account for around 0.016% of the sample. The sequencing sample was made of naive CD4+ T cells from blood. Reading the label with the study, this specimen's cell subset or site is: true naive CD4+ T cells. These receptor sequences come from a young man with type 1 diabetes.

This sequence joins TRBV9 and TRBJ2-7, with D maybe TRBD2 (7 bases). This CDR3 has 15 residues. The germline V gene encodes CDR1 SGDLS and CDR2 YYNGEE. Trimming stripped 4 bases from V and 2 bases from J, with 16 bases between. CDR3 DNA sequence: TGTGCCAGCAGCCCGAGGGGGGCGGGGGCCTACGAGCAGTACTTC. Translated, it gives CASSPRGAGAYEQYF.

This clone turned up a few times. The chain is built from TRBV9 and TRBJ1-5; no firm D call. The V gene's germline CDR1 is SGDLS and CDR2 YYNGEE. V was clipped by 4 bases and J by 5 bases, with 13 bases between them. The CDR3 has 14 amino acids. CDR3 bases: TGTGCCAGCAGCACCGGGATCCTGGATCAGCCCCAGCATTTT. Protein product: CASSTGILDQPQHF.

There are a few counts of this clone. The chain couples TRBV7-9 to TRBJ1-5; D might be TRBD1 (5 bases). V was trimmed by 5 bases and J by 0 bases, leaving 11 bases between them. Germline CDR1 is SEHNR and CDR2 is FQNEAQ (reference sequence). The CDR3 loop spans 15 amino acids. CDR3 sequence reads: CASSPREGSNQPQHF. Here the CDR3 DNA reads TGTGCCAGCAGCCCCAGGGAGGGTAGCAATCAGCCCCAGCATTTT.